This TCR beta chain was sequenced for a study of CD8 T cells in ankylosing spondylitis (dated by TCRdb to about 2017). Background on the whole study: To find TCR variants linked to disease, the study profiled T cell receptor beta repertoires in ankylosing spondylitis patients and healthy donors. The whole study cohort included about a hundred healthy donors and 25 ankylosing spondylitis patients. Peripheral blood was sampled, and synovial fluid was additionally collected from ankylosing spondylitis patients.

The sequencer was an Illumina HiSeq 2500. Quantitative 5'-RACE with molecular barcodes was the method used to prepare the TCR beta libraries. In the original analysis: To identify disease-linked TCR variants, a new computational method was used, one built on a probabilistic model of VDJ rearrangement. Clones were called with MiXCR by TCRdb after fastp trimmed the public reads at Q25, and only in-frame beta chains were retained. Entries are consolidated by CDR3 protein sequence, retaining the most common genes and DNA. TCRdb assigned the V and J calls; the authors' analysis was not used. In all, the sample holds 500,000 or so distinct CDR3 sequences, and about 5% of those were seen once. The ten most abundant clones make up 3% to 4.5% of the sample. Broad study findings and their caveats: A TCR beta motif of several highly homologous amino acid variants appeared characteristic of blood from ankylosing spondylitis patients. According to the report, matched synovial fluid samples from ankylosing spondylitis patients were significantly enriched for the disease-linked clones. A CD8+ phenotype was shown by the disease-linked clones, which were found at relatively low frequencies in peripheral blood. Some motif variants were previously reported in synovial fluid and blood of reactive arthritis patients, suggesting common disease-initiation mechanisms.

There are 13 amino acids in the CDR3, from cysteine to phenylalanine inclusive. This entry keeps only the CDR3 DNA: 39 bases, framed from base 1. For CDR1 and CDR2, the germline V gene lists SGHRS and YFSETQ. Germline trimming amounts to 7 bases on V and 1 base on J, with 2 as the count of junction bases outside the gene matches. This clonotype was detected many times. Its antigen is unknown. No base qualities exist here, and no much larger clone lies one base off it. Recombination linked TRBV5-1 to TRBJ2-3, with TRBD1 identical over 8 junction bases. This receptor was identified in a male donor with ankylosing spondylitis. The specimen was blood, either unsorted or a sorted T cell fraction (not recorded which). CDR3 region: CASATGGTDTQYF. The nucleotide sequence reads as follows: TGCGCCAGCGCGACAGGGGGCACAGATACGCAGTATTTT.